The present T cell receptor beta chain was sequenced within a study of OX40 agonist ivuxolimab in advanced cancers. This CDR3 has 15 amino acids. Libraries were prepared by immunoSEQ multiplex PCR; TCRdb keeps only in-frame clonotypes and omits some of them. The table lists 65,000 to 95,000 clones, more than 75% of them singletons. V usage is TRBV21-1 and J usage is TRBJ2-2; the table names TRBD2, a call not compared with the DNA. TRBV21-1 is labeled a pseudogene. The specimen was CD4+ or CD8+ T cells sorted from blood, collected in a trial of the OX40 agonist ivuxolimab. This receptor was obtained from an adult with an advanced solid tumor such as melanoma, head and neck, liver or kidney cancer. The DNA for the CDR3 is TGTGCCAGCAGCAAAAAGAGGCCGATCACCGGGGAGCTGTTTTTT. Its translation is CASSKKRPITGELFF.